This T cell receptor beta chain derives from a study of blood T cell repertoires in COVID-19. Study details: Sites in the United States, Italy and Spain provided acute and convalescent COVID-19 samples. The cDNA or gDNA used as material had been derived from T cells, B-cell-depleted T cells, or PBMCs.

Germline V gene sequence: CDR1 SGHTA, CDR2 FQGNSA. The CDR3 is 14 residues long. With 3 bases removed from V and 4 bases from J, the gap between germline ends came to 13 bases. In the source study's methods: Counts of nucleated cells, estimated from reference gene primer amplification, were obtained. Libraries were prepared by immunoSEQ multiplex PCR; TCRdb keeps only in-frame clonotypes and omits some of them. D and trimming come from the DNA, and the V and J calls and clone size come from that table. This sample has 15,000 to 20,000 clones; 87% occur once, and the top ten carry roughly 49%. The chain is built from TRBV7-2 and TRBJ2-7; tentative D call: TRBD1 (5 bases). The source of this sequence is a human donor in a cohort sampled during active COVID-19. Sequences were obtained from peripheral blood. Written as DNA, the CDR3 is TGTGCCAGCAGCTTCTCAGGGATTCGGTACGAGCAGTACTTC. Protein product: CASSFSGIRYEQYF. The complete variable domain, with remaining parts taken from reference TRBV7-2 and TRBJ2-7, reads GAGVSQSPSNKVTEKGKDVELRCDPISGHTALYWYRQSLGQGLEFLIYFQGNSAPDKSGLPSDRFSAERTGGSVSTLTIQRTQQEDSAVYLCASSFSGIRYEQYFGPGTRLTVT.